The TCR beta chain described here comes from a study of blood T cell repertoires in COVID-19. Overall study context: COVID-19 samples collected from the United States, Italy and Spain covered acute and convalescent phases.

Some clones are missing from TCRdb's copy, which holds only in-frame ones; the method was immunoSEQ multiplex PCR. The repertoire holds around 130,000 clones, under 90% seen once, with more than 2% in the top ten. This study enrolled people aged about 18 to 100 from about two dozen US geographic areas. Which cohort a participant joined came from the clinical history participants gave. CDR1 is LNHDA and CDR2 is SQIVND in the germline V gene (reference sequence). The CDR3 contains 16 residues. J lost 5 bases, V lost 4 bases, and 4 bases had no gene match. The chain recombines TRBV19 with TRBJ1-6; TRBD1 matches 11 bases. The specimen sequenced was PBMCs or T cells enriched from blood (not recorded which). This sequence was found in a man aged 35-49 years with acute COVID-19. CDR3 in amino acids: CASSRGQGEHNSPLHF. The DNA for the CDR3 is TGTGCCAGTAGTAGGGGACAGGGGGAACATAATTCACCCCTCCACTTT.